A selection of T cell receptor beta chains follows, all from one sample in a study of OX40 agonist ivuxolimab in advanced cancers. This table comes from immunoSEQ multiplex PCR, and its TCRdb copy is limited to in-frame clones, with some not included. The table lists 70,000 or so clones, over 60% of them singletons. This specimen consisted of CD4+ or CD8+ T cells sorted from blood, obtained in a trial of the OX40 agonist ivuxolimab. These receptors were obtained from an adult with an advanced solid tumor such as melanoma, head and neck, liver or kidney cancer. CDR3s include the opening cysteine and the closing phenylalanine or tryptophan. D genes are given only for firm matches.

TRBV5-1	15	TRBD2	TRBJ2-3	CASSFGGGGTDTQYF	TGCGCCAGCAGCTTCGGCGGGGGGGGCACAGATACGCAGTATTTT
TRBV30	14	TRBD1	TRBJ2-1	CAWNGRGSYNEQFF	TGTGCCTGGAACGGCAGGGGGTCGTACAATGAGCAGTTCTTC
TRBV27	17	.	TRBJ2-7	CASSLHNRGGSGYEQYF	TGTGCCAGCAGTTTACACAATCGAGGGGGATCTGGCTACGAGCAGTACTTC
TRBV5-4	17	TRBD1	TRBJ2-6	CASSGTGVGSGANVLTF	TGTGCCAGCAGCGGGACAGGAGTGGGCTCTGGGGCCAACGTCCTGACTTTC
TRBV5-8	15	TRBD1	TRBJ1-5	CASSSRDRGRQPQHF	TGTGCCAGCAGCTCCCGGGACAGGGGGCGTCAGCCCCAGCATTTT
TRBV2	15	.	TRBJ2-7	CASTPKRVSSYEQYF	TGTGCCAGCACCCCGAAAAGAGTGAGCTCCTACGAGCAGTACTTC
TRBV19	15	.	TRBJ1-5	CASSMQQSSNQPQHF	TGTGCCAGTAGTATGCAACAGAGTAGCAATCAGCCCCAGCATTTT
TRBV14	14	.	TRBJ2-5	CASSQGLFLETQYF	TGTGCCAGCAGCCAAGGACTTTTTCTAGAGACCCAGTACTTC
TRBV9	18	TRBD1	TRBJ2-7	CASSADTGTGIYLNEQYF	TGTGCCAGCAGCGCCGACACCGGGACAGGGATTTATCTAAACGAGCAGTACTTC
TRBV6-1	14	.	TRBJ2-2	CASRHGGNAGELFF	TGTGCCAGCCGACACGGGGGAAACGCCGGGGAGCTGTTTTTT
TRBV5-1	16	.	TRBJ2-3	CASSLEAGGITDTQYF	TGCGCCAGCAGCTTGGAGGCTGGTGGTATCACAGATACGCAGTATTTT
TRBV2	13	TRBD1	TRBJ1-5	CASKGQEGQPQHF	TGTGCCAGCAAGGGACAGGAAGGTCAGCCCCAGCATTTT